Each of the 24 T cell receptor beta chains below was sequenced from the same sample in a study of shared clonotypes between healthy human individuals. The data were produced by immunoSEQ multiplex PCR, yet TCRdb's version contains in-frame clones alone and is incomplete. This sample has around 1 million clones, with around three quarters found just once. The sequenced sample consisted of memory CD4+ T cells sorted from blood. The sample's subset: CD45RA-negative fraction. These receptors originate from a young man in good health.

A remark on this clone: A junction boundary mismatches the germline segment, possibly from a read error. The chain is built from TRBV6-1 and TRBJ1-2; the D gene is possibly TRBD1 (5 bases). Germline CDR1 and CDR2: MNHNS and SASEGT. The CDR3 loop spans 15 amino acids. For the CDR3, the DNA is TGTGCCAGCAGGGAAGGGGTAGCGTTAAACTATGGCTACACCTTC. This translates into CASREGVALNYGYTF.

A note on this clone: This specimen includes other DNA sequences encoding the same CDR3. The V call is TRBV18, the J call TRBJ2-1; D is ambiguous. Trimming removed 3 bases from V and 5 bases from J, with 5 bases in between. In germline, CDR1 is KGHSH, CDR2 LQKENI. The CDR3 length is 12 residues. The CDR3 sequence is CASSPGNNEQFF. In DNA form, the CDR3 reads TGTGCCAGCTCACCGGGGAACAATGAGCAGTTCTTC.

CDR3 amino acids: CASSQNRGSWETQYF. The CDR3 DNA sequence: TGTGCCAGCTCACAGAACAGGGGGTCGTGGGAGACCCAGTACTTC. The rearrangement uses TRBV18 and TRBJ2-5; TRBD1 agrees at 8 bases. The J segment lost 5 bases and the V segment lost 4 bases, leaving 9 bases of the junction unmatched. Germline CDR1 and CDR2: KGHSH and LQKENI. The CDR3 has 15 residues.

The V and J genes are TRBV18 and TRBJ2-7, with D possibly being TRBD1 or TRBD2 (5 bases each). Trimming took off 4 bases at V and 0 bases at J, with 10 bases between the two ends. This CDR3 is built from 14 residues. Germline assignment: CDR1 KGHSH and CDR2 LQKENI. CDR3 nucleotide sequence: TGTGCCAGCTCACTTGGGACGGCCTCCTACGAGCAGTACTTC. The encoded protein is CASSLGTASYEQYF.

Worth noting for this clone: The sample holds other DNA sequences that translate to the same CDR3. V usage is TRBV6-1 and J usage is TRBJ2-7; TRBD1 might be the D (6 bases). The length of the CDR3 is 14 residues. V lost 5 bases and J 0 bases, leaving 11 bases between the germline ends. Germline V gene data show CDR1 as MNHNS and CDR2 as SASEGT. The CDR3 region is CASSQGGSSYEQYF. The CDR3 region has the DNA TGTGCCAGCAGTCAAGGGGGAAGCTCCTACGAGCAGTACTTC.

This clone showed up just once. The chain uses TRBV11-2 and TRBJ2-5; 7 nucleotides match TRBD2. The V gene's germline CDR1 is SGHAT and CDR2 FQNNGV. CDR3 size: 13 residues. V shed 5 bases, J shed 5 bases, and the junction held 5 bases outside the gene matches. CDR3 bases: TGTGCCAGCAGCCTAAGTAGCGGGGAGACCCAGTACTTC. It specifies CASSLSSGETQYF.

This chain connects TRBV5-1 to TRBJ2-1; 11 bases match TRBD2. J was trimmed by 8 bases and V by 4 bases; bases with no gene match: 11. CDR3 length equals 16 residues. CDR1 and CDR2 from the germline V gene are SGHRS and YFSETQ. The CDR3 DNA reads TGCGCCAGCAGCGGCAAACTAGCGGGAGAGGGTCATGAGCAGTTCTTC. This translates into CASSGKLAGEGHEQFF.

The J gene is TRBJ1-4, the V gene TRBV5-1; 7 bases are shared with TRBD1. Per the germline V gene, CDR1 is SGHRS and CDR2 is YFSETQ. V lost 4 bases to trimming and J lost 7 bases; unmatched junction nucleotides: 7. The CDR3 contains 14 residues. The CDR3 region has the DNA TGCGCCAGCAGCAAACAGGGGATGGGTGAAAAACTGTTTTTT. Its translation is CASSKQGMGEKLFF.

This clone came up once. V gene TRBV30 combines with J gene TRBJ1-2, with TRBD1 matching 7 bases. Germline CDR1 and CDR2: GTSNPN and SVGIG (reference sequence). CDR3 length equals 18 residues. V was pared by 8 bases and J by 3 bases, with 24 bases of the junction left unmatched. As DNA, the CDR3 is TGTGCCGTCCGGACTATCCAGGGGGGGGACAGACGGGACTATGGCTACACCTTC. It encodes CAVRTIQGGDRRDYGYTF.

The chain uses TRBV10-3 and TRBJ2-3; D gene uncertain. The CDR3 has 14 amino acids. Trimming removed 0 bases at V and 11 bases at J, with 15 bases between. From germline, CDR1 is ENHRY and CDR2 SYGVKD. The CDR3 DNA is TGTGCCATCAGTGAGTCGACGACTTACTCGCGGCAGTATTTT. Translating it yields CAISESTTYSRQYF.

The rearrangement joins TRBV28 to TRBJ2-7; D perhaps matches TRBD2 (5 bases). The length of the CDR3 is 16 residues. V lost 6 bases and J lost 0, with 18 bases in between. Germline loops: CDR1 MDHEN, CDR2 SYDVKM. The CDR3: CASRSGNLKDSYEQYF. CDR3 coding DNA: TGTGCCAGCAGATCCGGGAACCTTAAAGACTCCTACGAGCAGTACTTC.

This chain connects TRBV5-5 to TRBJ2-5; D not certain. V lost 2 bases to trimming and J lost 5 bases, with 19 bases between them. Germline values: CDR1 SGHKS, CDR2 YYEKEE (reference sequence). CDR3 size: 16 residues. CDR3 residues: CASSFPSGGRSETQYF. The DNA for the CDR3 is TGTGCCAGCAGCTTCCCAAGTGGCGGAAGGAGCGAGACCCAGTACTTC.

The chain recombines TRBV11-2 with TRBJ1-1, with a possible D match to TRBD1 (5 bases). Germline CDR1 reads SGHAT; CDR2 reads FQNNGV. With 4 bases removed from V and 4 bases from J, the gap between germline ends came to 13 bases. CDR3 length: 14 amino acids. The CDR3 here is CASSYVGAGTEAFF. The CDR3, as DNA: TGTGCCAGCAGCTACGTTGGGGCGGGCACTGAAGCTTTCTTT.

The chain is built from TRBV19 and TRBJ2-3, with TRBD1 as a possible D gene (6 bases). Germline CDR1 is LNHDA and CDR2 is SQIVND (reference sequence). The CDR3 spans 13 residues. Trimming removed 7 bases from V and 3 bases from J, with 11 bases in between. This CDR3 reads CASTPGQTDTQYF. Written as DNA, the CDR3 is TGTGCCAGTACCCCTGGACAGACAGATACGCAGTATTTT.

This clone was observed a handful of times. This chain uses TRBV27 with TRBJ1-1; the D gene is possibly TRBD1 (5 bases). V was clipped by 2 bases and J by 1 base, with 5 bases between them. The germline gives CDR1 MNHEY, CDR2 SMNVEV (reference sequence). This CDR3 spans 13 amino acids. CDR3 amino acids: CASSLTGNTEAFF. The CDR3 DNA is TGTGCCAGCAGTTTAACAGGGAACACTGAAGCTTTCTTT.

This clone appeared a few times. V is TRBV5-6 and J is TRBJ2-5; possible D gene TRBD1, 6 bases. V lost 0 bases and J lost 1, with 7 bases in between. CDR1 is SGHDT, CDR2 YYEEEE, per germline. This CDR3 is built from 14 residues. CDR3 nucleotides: TGTGCCAGCAGCTTGGACAGGGTCCAAGAGACCCAGTACTTC. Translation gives CASSLDRVQETQYF.

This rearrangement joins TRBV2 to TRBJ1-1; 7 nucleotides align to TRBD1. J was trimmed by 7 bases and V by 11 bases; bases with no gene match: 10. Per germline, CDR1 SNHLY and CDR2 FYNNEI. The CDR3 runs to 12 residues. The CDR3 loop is CAHDRAIGEAFF. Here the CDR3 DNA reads TGTGCCCACGACAGGGCTATAGGTGAAGCTTTCTTT.

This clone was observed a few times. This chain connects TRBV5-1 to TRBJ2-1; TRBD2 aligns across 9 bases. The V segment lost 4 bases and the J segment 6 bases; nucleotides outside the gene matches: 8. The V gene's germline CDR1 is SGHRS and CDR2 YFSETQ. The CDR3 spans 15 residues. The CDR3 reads CASSPGGRALNEQFF. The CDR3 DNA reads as TGCGCCAGCAGCCCTGGCGGGAGGGCCCTCAATGAGCAGTTCTTC.

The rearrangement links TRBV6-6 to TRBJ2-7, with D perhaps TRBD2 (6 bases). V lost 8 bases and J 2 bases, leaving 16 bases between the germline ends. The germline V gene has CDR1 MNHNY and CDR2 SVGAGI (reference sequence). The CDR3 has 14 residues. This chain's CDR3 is CASRMGDSAYEQYF. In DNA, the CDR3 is TGTGCCAGCCGGATGGGGGACTCCGCCTACGAGCAGTACTTC.

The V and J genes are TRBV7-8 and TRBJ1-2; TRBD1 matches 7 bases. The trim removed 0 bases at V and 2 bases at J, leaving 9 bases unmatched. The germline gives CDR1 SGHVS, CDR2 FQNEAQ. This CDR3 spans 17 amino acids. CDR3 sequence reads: CASSLASRQGANYGYTF. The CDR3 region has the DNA TGTGCCAGCAGCTTAGCTTCCCGACAGGGAGCGAACTATGGCTACACCTTC.

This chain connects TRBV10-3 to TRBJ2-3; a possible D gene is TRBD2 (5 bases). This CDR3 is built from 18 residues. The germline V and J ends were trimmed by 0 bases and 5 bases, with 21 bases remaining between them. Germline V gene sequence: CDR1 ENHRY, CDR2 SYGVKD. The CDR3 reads CAISESAGTGPRGDTQYF. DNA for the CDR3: TGTGCCATCAGTGAGTCGGCAGGTACGGGCCCCCGGGGAGATACGCAGTATTTT.

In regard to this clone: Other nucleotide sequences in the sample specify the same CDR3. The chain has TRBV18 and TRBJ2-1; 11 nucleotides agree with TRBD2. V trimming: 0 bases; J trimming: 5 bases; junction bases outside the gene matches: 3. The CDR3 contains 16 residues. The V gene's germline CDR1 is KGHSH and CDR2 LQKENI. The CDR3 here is CASSPPSGGVNNEQFF. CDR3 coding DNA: TGTGCCAGCTCACCACCTAGCGGGGGGGTTAACAATGAGCAGTTCTTC.

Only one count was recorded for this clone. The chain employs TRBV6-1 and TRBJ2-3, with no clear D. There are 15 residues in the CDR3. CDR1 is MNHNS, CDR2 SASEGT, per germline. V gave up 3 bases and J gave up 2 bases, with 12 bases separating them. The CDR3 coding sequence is TGTGCCAGCAGTGACAGCATAGGTGCCACAGATACGCAGTATTTT. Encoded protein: CASSDSIGATDTQYF.

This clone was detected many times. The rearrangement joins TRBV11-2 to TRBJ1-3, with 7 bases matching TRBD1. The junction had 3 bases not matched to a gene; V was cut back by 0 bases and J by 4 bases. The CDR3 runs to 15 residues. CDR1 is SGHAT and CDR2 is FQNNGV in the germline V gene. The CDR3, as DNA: TGTGCCAGCAGCTTAGAGGACAGGCTGGGAAACACCATATATTTT. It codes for CASSLEDRLGNTIYF.